This T cell receptor beta chain was sequenced in a study of blood T cell repertoires in COVID-19. Overall study context: From the United States, Italy and Spain came samples of acute and convalescent COVID-19. Sample material is recorded as cDNA or gDNA derived from T cells, B-cell-depleted T cells, or PBMCs.

Germline CDR1 LNHDA, CDR2 SQIVND (reference sequence). V gave up 3 bases and J gave up 0 bases, with 9 bases separating them. This CDR3 has 15 amino acids. Authors' methods: Amplification of reference gene primers was used by the study to estimate nucleated cell counts. Repertoires were generated with immunoSEQ multiplex PCR, while TCRdb's copy carries only in-frame clones and drops some. V and J calls and clone size are copied from that table; D and trimming were computed from the DNA. Of 5,500 to 6,000 clones listed, around 85% are singletons. The V and J genes are TRBV19 and TRBJ2-4; D gene ambiguous. The sample was peripheral blood. The clonotype originates from a human donor in a cohort sampled during active COVID-19. In DNA, the CDR3 is TGTGCCAGTAGTATTACACAGTTAGCCAAAAACATTCAGTACTTC. This encodes CASSITQLAKNIQYF.